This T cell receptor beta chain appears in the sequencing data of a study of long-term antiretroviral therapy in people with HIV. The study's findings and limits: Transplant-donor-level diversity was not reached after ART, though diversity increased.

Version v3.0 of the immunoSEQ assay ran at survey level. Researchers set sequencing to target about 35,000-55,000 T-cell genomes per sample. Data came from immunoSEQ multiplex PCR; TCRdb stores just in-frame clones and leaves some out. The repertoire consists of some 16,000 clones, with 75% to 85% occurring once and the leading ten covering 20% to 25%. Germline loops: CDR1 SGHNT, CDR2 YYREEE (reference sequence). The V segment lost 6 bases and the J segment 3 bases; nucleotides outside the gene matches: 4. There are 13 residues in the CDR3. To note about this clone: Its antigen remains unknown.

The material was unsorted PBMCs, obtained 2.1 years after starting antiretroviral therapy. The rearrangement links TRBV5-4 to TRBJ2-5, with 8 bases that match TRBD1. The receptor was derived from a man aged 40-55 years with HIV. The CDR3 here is CASTQGVEETQYF. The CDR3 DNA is TGTGCCAGCACACAGGGGGTGGAAGAGACCCAGTACTTC.